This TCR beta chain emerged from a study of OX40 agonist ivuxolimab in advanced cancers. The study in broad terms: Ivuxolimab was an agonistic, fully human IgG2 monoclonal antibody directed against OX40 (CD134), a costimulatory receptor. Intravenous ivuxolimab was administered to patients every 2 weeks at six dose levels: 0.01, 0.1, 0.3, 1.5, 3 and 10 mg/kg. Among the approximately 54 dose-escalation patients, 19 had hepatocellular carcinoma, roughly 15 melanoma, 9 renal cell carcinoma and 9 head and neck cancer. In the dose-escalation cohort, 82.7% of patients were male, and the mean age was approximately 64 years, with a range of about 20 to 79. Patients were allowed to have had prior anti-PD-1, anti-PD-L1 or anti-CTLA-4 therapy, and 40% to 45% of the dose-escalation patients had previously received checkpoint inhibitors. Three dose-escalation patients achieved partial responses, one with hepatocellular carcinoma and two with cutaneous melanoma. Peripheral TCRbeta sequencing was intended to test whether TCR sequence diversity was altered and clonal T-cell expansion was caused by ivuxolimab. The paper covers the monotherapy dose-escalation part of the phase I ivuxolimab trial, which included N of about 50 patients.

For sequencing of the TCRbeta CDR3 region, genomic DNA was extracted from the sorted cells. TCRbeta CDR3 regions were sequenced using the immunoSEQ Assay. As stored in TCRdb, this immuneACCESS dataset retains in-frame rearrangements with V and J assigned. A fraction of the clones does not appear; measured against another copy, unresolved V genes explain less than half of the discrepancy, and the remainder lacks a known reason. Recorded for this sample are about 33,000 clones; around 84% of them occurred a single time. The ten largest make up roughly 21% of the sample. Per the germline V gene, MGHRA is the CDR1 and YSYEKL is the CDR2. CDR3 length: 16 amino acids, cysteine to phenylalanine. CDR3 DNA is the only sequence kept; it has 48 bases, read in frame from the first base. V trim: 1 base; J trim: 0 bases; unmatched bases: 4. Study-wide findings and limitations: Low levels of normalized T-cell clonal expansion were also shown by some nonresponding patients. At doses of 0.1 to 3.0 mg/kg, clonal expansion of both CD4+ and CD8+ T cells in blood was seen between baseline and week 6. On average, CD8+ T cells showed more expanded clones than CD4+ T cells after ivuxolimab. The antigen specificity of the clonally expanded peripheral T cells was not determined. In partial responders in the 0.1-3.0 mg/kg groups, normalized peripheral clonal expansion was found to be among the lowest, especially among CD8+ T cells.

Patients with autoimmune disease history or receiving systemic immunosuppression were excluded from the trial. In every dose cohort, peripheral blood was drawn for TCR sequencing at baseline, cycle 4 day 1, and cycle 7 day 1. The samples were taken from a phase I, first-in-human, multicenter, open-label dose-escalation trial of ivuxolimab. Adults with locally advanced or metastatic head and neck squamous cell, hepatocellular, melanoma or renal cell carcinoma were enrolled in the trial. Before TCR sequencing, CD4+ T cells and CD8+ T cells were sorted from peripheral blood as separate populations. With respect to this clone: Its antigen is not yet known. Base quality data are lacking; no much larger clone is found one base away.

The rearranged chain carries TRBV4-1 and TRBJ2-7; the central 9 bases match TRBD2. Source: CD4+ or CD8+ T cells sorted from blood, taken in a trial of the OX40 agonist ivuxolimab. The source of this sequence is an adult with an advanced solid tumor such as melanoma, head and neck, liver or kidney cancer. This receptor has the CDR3 CASSQVLAGSSYEQYF. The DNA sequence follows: TGCGCCAGCAGCCAAGTGCTAGCGGGAAGCTCCTACGAGCAGTACTTC.